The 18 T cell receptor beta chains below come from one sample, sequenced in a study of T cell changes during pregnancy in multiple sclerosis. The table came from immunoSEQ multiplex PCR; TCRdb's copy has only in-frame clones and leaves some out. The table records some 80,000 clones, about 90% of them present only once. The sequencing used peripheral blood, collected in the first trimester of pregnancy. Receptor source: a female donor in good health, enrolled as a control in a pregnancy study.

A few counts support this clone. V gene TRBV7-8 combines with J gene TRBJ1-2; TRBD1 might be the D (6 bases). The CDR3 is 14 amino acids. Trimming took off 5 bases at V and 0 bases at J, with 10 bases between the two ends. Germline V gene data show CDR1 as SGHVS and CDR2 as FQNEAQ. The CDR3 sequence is CASSTDRTNYGYTF. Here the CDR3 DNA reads TGTGCCAGCAGCACAGACAGGACTAACTATGGCTACACCTTC.

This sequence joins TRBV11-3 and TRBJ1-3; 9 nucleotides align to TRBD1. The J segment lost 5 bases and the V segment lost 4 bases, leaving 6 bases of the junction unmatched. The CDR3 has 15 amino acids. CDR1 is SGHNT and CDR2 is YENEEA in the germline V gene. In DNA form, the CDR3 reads TGTGCCAGCAGCTCGGACGGGACAGGGAGAAACACCATATATTTT. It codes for CASSSDGTGRNTIYF.

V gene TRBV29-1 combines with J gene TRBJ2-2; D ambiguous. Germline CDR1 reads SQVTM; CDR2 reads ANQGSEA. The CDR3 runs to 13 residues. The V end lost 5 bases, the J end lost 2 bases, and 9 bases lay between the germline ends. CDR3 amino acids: CSVLGLNTGELFF. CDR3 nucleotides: TGCAGCGTTTTGGGCCTAAACACCGGGGAGCTGTTTTTT.

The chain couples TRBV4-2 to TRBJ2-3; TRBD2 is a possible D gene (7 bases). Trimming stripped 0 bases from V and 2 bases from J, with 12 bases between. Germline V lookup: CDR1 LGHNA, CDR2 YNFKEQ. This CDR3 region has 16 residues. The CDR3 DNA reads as TGTGCCAGCAGCCAAGATAGGCGGGGGCTCACAGATACGCAGTATTTT. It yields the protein CASSQDRRGLTDTQYF.

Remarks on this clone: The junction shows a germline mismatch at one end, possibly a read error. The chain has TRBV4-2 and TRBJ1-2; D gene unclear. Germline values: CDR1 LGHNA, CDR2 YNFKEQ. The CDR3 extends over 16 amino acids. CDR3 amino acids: CASSQARILANYGYTF. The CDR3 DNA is TGTGCCAGCAGTCAAGCGCGAATTTTAGCTAACTATGGCTACACCTTC.

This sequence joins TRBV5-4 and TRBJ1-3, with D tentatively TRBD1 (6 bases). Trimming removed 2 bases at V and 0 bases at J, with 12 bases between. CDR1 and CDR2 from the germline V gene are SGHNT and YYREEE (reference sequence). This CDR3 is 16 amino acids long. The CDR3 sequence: CASSLFGQNSGNTIYF. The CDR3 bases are TGTGCCAGCAGCTTATTCGGACAGAACTCTGGAAACACCATATATTTT.

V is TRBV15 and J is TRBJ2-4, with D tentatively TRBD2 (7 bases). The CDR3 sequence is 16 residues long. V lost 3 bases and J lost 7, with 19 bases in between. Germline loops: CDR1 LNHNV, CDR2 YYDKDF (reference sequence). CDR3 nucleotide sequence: TGTGCCACCAGCAGGGGGGAGATCGGGGGGCGCAACATTCAGTACTTC. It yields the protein CATSRGEIGGRNIQYF.

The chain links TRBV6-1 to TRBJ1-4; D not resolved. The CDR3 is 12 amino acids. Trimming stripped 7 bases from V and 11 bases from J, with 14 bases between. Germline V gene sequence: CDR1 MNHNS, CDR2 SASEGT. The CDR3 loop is CASTPGGGKLFF. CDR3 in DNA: TGTGCCAGCACCCCAGGTGGCGGGAAACTGTTTTTT.

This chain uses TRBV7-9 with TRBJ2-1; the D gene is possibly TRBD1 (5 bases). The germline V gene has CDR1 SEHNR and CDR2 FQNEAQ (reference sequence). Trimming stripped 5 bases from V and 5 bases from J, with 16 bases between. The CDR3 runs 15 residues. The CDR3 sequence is CASSPIVLRDNEQFF. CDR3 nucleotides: TGTGCCAGCAGCCCCATAGTCCTCAGGGACAATGAGCAGTTCTTC.

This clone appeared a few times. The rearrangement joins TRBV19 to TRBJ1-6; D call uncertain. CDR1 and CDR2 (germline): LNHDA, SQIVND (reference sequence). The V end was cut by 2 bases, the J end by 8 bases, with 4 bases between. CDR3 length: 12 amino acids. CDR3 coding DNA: TGTGCCAGTAGTATAAAGCATTCACCCCTCCACTTT. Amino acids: CASSIKHSPLHF. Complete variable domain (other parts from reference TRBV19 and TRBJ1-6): DGGITQSPKYLFRKEGQNVTLSCEQNLNHDAMYWYRQDPGQGLRLIYYSQIVNDFQKGDIAEGYSVSREKKESFPLTVTSAQKNPTAFYLCASSIKHSPLHFGNGTRLTVT.

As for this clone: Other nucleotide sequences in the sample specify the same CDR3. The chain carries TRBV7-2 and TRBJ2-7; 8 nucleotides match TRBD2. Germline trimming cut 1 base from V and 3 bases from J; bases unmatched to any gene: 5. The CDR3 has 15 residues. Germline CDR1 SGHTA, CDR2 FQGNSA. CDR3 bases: TGTGCCAGCAGCTTAGGCGGCGGGAGGAGCTACGAGCAGTACTTC. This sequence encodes CASSLGGGRSYEQYF.

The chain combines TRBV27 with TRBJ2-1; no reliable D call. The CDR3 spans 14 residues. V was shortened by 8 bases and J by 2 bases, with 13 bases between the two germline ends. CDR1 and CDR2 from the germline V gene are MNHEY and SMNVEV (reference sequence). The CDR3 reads CASAPGGAYNEQFF. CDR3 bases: TGTGCCAGCGCACCTGGCGGTGCCTACAATGAGCAGTTCTTC.

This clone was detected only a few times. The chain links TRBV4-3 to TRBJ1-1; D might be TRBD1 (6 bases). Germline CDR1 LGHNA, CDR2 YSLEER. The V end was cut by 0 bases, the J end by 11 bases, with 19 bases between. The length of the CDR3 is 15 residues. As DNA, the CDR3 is TGCGCCAGCAGCCAAGATCCCGGACAGCTTACCTTCGCTTTCTTT. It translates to CASSQDPGQLTFAFF.

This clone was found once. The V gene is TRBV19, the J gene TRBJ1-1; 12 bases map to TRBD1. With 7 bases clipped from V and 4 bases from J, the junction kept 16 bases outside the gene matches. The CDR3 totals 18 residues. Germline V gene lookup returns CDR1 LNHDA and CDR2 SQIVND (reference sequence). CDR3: CASTPPLGTGGWGTEAFF. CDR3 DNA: TGTGCCAGTACTCCCCCCCTTGGGACAGGGGGCTGGGGCACTGAAGCTTTCTTT.

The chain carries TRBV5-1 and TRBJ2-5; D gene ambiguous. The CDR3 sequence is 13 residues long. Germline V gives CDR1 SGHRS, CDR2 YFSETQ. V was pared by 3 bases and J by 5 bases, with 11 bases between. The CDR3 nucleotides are TGCGCCAGCAGCTCGCTGGAGAAGGAGACCCAGTACTTC. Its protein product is CASSSLEKETQYF.

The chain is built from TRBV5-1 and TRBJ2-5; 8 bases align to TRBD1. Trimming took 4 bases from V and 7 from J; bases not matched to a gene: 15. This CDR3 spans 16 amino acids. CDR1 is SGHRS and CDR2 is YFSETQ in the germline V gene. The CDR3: CASSLWSGGASRTQYF. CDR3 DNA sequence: TGCGCCAGCAGCCTATGGTCAGGGGGCGCGTCGAGGACCCAGTACTTC.

CDR3 nucleotides: TGTGCCAGCAGCTTAGCGCGGGGAGACACCATATATTTT. Its protein product is CASSLARGDTIYF. V gene TRBV7-2 combines with J gene TRBJ1-3, with D unclear. The ends were cut back, 0 bases at V and 8 bases at J, with 8 bases in the middle. The CDR3 is 13 residues long. Germline V gene data show CDR1 as SGHTA and CDR2 as FQGNSA.

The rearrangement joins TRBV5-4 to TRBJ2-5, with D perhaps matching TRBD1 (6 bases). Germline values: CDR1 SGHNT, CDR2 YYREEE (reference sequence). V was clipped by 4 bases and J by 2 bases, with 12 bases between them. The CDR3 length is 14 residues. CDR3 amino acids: CASSTDRTQETQYF. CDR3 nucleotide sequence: TGTGCCAGCAGCACCGACAGGACTCAAGAGACCCAGTACTTC.